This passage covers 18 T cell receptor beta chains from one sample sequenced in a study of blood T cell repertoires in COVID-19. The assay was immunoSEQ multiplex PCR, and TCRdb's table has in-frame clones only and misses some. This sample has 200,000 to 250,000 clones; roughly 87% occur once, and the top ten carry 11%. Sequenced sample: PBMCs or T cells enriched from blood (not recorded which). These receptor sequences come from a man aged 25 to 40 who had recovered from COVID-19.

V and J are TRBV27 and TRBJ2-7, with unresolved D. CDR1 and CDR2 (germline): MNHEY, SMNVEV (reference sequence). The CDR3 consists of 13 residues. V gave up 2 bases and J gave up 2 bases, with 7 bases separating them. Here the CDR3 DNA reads TGTGCCAGCAGTTTACATACTACCTACGAGCAGTACTTC. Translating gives CASSLHTTYEQYF.

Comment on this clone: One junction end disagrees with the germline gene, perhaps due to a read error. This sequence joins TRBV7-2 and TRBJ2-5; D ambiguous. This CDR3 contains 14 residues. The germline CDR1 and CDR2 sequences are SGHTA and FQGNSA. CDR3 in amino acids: CASSLNSRAETQYF. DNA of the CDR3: TGCGCCAGCAGCTTAAATAGTAGAGCAGAGACCCAGTACTTC. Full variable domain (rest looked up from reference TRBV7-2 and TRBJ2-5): GAGVSQSPSNKVTEKGKDVELRCDPISGHTALYWYRQSLGQGLEFLIYFQGNSAPDKSGLPSDRFSAERTGGSVSTLTIQRTQQEDSAVYLCASSLNSRAETQYFGPGTRLLVL.

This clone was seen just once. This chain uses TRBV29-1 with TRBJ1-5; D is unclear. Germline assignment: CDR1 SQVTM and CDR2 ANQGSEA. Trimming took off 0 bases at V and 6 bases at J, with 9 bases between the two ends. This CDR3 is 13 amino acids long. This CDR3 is CSVEDLEGQPQHF. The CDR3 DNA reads TGCAGCGTTGAAGATCTGGAGGGTCAGCCCCAGCATTTT.

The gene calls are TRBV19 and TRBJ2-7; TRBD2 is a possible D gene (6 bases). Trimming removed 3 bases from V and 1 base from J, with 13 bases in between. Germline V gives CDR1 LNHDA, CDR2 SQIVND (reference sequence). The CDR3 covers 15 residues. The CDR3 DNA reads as TGTGCCAGTAGTATCGTAGCTAGCGAGTCCTACGAGCAGTACTTC. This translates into CASSIVASESYEQYF.

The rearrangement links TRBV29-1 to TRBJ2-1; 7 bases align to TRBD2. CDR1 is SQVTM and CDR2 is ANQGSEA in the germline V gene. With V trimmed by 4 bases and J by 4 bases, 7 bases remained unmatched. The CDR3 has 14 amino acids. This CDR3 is CSVARGSGYNEQFF. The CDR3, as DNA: TGCAGCGTTGCGCGGGGGAGCGGGTACAATGAGCAGTTCTTC.

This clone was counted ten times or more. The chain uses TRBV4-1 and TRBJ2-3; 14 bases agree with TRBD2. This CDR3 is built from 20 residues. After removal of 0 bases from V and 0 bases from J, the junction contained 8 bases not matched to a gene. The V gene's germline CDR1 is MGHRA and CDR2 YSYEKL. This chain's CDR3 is CASSQDGTSGGSSSTDTQYF. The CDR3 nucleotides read TGCGCCAGCAGCCAAGATGGGACTAGCGGGGGATCCTCTAGCACAGATACGCAGTATTTT.

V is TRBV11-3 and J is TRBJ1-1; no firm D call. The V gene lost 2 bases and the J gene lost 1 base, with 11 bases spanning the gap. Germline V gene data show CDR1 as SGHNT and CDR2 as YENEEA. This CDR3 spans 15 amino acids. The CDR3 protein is CASSLSGKGNTEAFF. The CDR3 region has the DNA TGTGCCAGCAGCTTAAGCGGTAAAGGGAACACTGAAGCTTTCTTT.

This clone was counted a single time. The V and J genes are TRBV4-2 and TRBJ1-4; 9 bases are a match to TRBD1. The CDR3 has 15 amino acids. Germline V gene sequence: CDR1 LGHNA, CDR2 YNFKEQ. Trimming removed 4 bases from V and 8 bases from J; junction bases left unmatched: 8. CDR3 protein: CASSLDRGGYEKLFF. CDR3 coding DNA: TGTGCCAGCAGCCTGGACAGGGGAGGATACGAAAAACTGTTTTTT.

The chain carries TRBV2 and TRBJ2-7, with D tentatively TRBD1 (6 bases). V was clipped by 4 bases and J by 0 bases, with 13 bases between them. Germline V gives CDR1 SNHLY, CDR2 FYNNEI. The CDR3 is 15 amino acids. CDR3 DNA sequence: TGTGCCAGCAGTGCAGAAACGGGACACTCCTACGAGCAGTACTTC. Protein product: CASSAETGHSYEQYF.

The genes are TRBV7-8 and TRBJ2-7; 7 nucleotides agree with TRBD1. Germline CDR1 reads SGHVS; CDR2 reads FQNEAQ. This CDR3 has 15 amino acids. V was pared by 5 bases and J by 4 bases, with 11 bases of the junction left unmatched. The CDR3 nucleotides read TGTGCCAGCAGCCCCCGGACAGGTCGATCTTACGAGCAGTACTTC. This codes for CASSPRTGRSYEQYF.

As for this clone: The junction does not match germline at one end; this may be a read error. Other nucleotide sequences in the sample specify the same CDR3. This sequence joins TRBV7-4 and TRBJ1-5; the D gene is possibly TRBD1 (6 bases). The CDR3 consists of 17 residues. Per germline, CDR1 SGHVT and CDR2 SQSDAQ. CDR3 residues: CATSAGYGGGSNQPQHF. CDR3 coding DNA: TGCGCCACCAGCGCCGGATACGGGGGGGGCAGCAATCAGCCCCAGCATTTT.

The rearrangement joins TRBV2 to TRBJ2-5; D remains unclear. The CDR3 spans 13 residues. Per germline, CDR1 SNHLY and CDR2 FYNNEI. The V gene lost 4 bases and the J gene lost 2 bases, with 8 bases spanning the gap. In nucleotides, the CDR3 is TGTGCCAGCAGTGGAAGCGCACAAGAGACCCAGTACTTC. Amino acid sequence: CASSGSAQETQYF.

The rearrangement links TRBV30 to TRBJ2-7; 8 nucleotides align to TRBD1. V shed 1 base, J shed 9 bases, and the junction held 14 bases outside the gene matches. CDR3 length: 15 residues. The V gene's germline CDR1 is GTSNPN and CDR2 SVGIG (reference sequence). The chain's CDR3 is CAWSGTTGQATGQYF. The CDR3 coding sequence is TGTGCCTGGAGTGGGACCACGGGACAGGCCACCGGGCAGTACTTC.

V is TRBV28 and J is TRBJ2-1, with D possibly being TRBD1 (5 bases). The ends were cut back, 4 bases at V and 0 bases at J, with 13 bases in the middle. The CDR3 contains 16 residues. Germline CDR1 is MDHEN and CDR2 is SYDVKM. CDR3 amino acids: CASSSVVQGSYNEQFF. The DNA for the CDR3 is TGTGCCAGCAGTTCAGTGGTGCAGGGCTCCTACAATGAGCAGTTCTTC.

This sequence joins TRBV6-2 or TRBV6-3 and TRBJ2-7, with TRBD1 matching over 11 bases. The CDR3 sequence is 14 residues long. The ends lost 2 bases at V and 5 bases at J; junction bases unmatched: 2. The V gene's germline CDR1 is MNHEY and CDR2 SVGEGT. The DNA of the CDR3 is TGTGCCAGCAGTTACACGGGACAGGGGGACGAGCAGTACTTC. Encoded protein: CASSYTGQGDEQYF.

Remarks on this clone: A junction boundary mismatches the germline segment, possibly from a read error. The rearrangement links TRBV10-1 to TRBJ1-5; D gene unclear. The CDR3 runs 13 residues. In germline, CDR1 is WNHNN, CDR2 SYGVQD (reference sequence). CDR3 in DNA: TGCGCCAGCAGTGCCAATAGCATTCAGCCCCAGCATTTT. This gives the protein CASSANSIQPQHF.

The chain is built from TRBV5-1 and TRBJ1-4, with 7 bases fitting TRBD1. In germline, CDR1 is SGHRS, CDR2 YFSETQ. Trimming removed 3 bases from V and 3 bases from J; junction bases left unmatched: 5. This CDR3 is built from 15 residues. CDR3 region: CASSYYRGSNEKLFF. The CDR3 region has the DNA TGCGCCAGCAGCTATTACAGGGGATCTAATGAAAAACTGTTTTTT.

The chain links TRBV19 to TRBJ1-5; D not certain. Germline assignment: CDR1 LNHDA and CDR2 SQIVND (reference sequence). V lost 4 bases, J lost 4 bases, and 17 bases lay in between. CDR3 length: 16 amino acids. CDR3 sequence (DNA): TGTGCCAGTAGTAAAGGCAGGTTTCCTCCAAATCAGCCCCAGCATTTT. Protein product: CASSKGRFPPNQPQHF.